Listed below are T cell receptor beta chains from one sample, sequenced in a study of CD8 T cells in ankylosing spondylitis. TCRdb ran MiXCR on the 5' RACE reads and lists one entry per CDR3 protein. This table holds more than 150,000 distinct CDR3 sequences, roughly 20% found once. Material: blood, either unsorted or a sorted T cell fraction (not recorded which). These receptors were taken from a male donor aged 10-29 years with ankylosing spondylitis or in good health (not recorded which). Each CDR3 is given with its conserved first and last residue. D genes are given only for firm matches. The size of a clone is reported for some rows only, either as once, few or many, or as a class for expanded clones.

J | size | V | D | CDR3 | DNA
TRBJ1-1 | NA | TRBV5-6 | NA | CASSWAEGLMNTEAFF | TGTGCCAGCAGCTGGGCGGAAGGGCTAATGAACACTGAAGCTTTCTTT
TRBJ2-2 | many | TRBV18 | NA | CASSLRQDPETGELFF | TGTGCCAGCTCACTACGACAGGACCCTGAAACCGGGGAGCTGTTTTTT
TRBJ2-4 | many | TRBV7-2 | TRBD1 | CASSTGTGPSEGKNIQYF | TGTGCCAGCAGCACGGGGACAGGACCGTCTGAAGGCAAAAACATTCAGTACTTC
TRBJ2-3 | many | TRBV11-1 | NA | CASTSLGASTDTQYF | TGTGCCAGCACCTCACTCGGGGCTAGCACAGATACGCAGTATTTT
TRBJ1-5 | many | TRBV6-6 | NA | CASSYPQHSNQPQHF | TGTGCCAGCAGTTATCCTCAGCATAGCAATCAGCCCCAGCATTTT
TRBJ2-2 | many | TRBV29-1 | NA | CSVGTENTGELFF | TGCAGCGTTGGAACGGAGAACACCGGGGAGCTGTTTTTT
TRBJ2-1 | NA | TRBV13 | TRBD1 | CASKRDRAGNEQFF | TGTGCCAGTAAGCGGGACAGGGCTGGCAATGAGCAGTTCTTC
TRBJ1-4 | many | TRBV16 | NA | CASRRPGSTNEKLFF | TGTGCCAGCAGACGCCCGGGCTCAACTAATGAAAAACTGTTTTTT
TRBJ2-3 | many | TRBV7-2 | NA | CASSWRPTDTQYF | TGTGCCAGCAGCTGGAGACCCACAGATACGCAGTATTTT
TRBJ1-4 | many | TRBV6-5 | NA | CASSYNGGATNEKLFF | TGTGCCAGCAGTTACAACGGGGGAGCAACTAATGAAAAACTGTTTTTT
TRBJ2-1 | many | TRBV27 | NA | CASSLTRAPPYEQFF | TGTGCCAGCAGTCTGACTCGTGCCCCTCCGTATGAGCAGTTCTTC
TRBJ2-1 | many | TRBV7-3 | NA | CASSVVAGQNEQFF | TGTGCCAGCAGCGTAGTCGCGGGGCAGAATGAGCAGTTCTTC
TRBJ2-6 | many | TRBV12-3/TRBV12-4 | NA | CASRPGHHSGANVLTF | TGTGCCAGCAGACCGGGACACCACTCTGGGGCCAACGTCCTGACTTTC
TRBJ2-1 | many | TRBV11-1 | TRBD2 | CASSLGLTSGRRTYNEQFF | TGTGCCAGCAGCTTAGGTTTGACTAGCGGGAGGAGGACCTACAATGAGCAGTTCTTC
TRBJ2-3 | many | TRBV6-5 | TRBD2 | CASSGLAMSTDTQYF | TGTGCCAGCAGTGGACTAGCTATGAGCACAGATACGCAGTATTTT
TRBJ1-1 | NA | TRBV20-1 | NA | CSARDKVGWDTEAFF | TGCAGTGCTAGAGATAAGGTGGGGTGGGACACTGAAGCTTTCTTT
TRBJ1-2 | once | TRBV29-1 | NA | CSVDKNGYTF | TGCAGCGTTGATAAAAATGGCTACACCTTC
TRBJ2-1 | many | TRBV12-3/TRBV12-4 | TRBD2 | CASSLRRERGNEQFF | TGTGCCAGCAGTTTAAGGCGGGAGCGGGGCAATGAGCAGTTCTTC
TRBJ2-3 | NA | TRBV7-2 | NA | CASSLRAVGQAPDTQYF | TGTGCCAGCAGCTTACGCGCGGTAGGGCAGGCCCCAGATACGCAGTATTTT
TRBJ2-5 | NA | TRBV24-1 | NA | CATSDFETQYF | TGTGCCACCAGTGATTTCGAGACCCAGTACTTC
TRBJ2-1 | NA | TRBV10-2 | NA | CASSISGEKSYNEQFF | TGCGCCAGCAGCATATCGGGTGAGAAATCTTACAATGAGCAGTTCTTC
TRBJ2-3 | many | TRBV5-6 | NA | CASSFSQSDTQYF | TGTGCCAGCAGCTTTTCGCAGTCCGATACGCAGTATTTT
TRBJ2-7 | many | TRBV7-2 | NA | CASSLVRVDEQYF | TGTGCCAGCAGCTTAGTCCGAGTCGACGAGCAGTACTTC
TRBJ2-3 | many | TRBV7-2 | TRBD1 | CASSPAWDRGTDTQYF | TGTGCCAGCAGCCCAGCCTGGGACAGGGGCACAGATACGCAGTATTTT
TRBJ2-1 | many | TRBV5-1 | NA | CASSLGLPASSYNEQFF | TGCGCCAGCAGCTTGGGCCTACCTGCTAGCTCCTACAATGAGCAGTTCTTC
TRBJ1-5 | NA | TRBV20-1 | TRBD1 | CSARDPQGAGNQPQHF | TGCAGTGCTAGAGACCCACAGGGGGCGGGCAATCAGCCCCAGCATTTT
TRBJ2-5 | NA | TRBV4-1 | NA | CASSQVPGLETQYF | TGCGCCAGCAGCCAAGTTCCAGGCCTAGAGACCCAGTACTTC
TRBJ2-7 | many | TRBV10-3 | NA | CAISDGFLGTHSYEQYF | TGTGCCATCAGTGACGGGTTTTTGGGGACCCACTCCTACGAGCAGTACTTC
TRBJ1-2 | many | TRBV12-3/TRBV12-4 | NA | CASSLSRSNYYGYTF | TGTGCCAGCAGTTTATCCAGGAGCAATTACTATGGCTACACCTTC
TRBJ2-7 | many | TRBV29-1 | TRBD2 | CSGVLAGDREQYF | TGCAGCGGTGTCCTAGCGGGAGATCGTGAGCAGTACTTC
TRBJ1-5 | many | TRBV24-1 | NA | CATRETGLNQPQHF | TGTGCCACCAGGGAGACAGGCCTCAATCAGCCCCAGCATTTT
TRBJ2-3 | many | TRBV5-1 | TRBD1 | CASSLGDRDTDTQYF | TGCGCCAGCAGCTTGGGGGACAGGGACACAGATACGCAGTATTTT
TRBJ2-5 | many | TRBV11-2 | NA | CASSKSPREETQYF | TGTGCCAGCAGCAAAAGCCCCAGGGAAGAGACCCAGTACTTC
TRBJ1-2 | many | TRBV12-3/TRBV12-4 | TRBD1 | CASKTGNGYTF | TGTGCCAGCAAGACAGGGAATGGCTACACCTTC
TRBJ1-5 | many | TRBV12-3/TRBV12-4 | NA | CASSLQGFQPQHF | TGTGCCAGCAGCCTGCAGGGATTTCAGCCCCAGCATTTT
TRBJ2-2 | many | TRBV7-6 | NA | CASSLPRTRLTGELFF | TGTGCCAGCAGCTTACCCCGGACCCGTTTGACTGGGGAGCTGTTTTTT
TRBJ1-2 | many | TRBV15 | NA | CATSRESSLFGEGYTF | TGTGCCACCAGCAGAGAATCGAGTTTATTTGGGGAGGGCTACACCTTC
TRBJ2-7 | many | TRBV18 | NA | CASSPRGAYEQYF | TGTGCCAGCTCACCACGAGGGGCCTACGAGCAGTACTTC
TRBJ2-1 | NA | TRBV20-1 | NA | CSAAALGMDNEQFF | TGCAGTGCCGCGGCCCTCGGGATGGACAATGAGCAGTTCTTC
TRBJ2-7 | few | TRBV29-1 | TRBD1 | CSAETGTGTGYEQYF | TGCAGCGCTGAAACCGGGACAGGGACGGGCTACGAGCAGTACTTC
TRBJ1-3 | many | TRBV5-6 | NA | CASSLQDYDGNTIYF | TGTGCCAGCAGCTTGCAAGACTACGATGGAAACACCATATATTTT
TRBJ1-2 | many | TRBV7-2 | NA | CASSLEDRGYGYTF | TGTGCCAGCAGCTTGGAGGACAGAGGATATGGCTACACCTTC